The 21 T cell receptor beta chains reported below all come from one sample, sequenced in a study of blood T cell repertoires in COVID-19 (dated by TCRdb to between 2020 and 2021). The library relied on the immunoSEQ multiplex PCR assay. As stored in TCRdb, this immuneACCESS dataset retains in-frame rearrangements with V and J assigned. A fraction of the clones does not appear; measured against another copy, unresolved V genes explain less than half of the discrepancy, and the remainder lacks a known reason. This sample lists around 300,000 clones; roughly nine tenths were detected once. The ten largest account for less than 2% of the sample. Sequencing was carried out using PBMCs or T cells enriched from blood (not recorded which). Receptor source: a middle-aged woman who had recovered from COVID-19.

The V and J genes are TRBV5-1 and TRBJ2-3; a possible D gene is TRBD2 (7 bases). Trimming removed 2 bases from V and 3 bases from J, with 22 bases in between. The CDR3 is made up of 18 amino acids. Germline values: CDR1 SGHRS, CDR2 YFSETQ. The CDR3 reads CASSFLSGGGPVTDTQYF. In DNA, the CDR3 is TGCGCCAGCAGCTTTCTCTCGGGGGGCGGGCCGGTGACAGATACGCAGTATTTT. Looking up the rest from reference TRBV5-1 and TRBJ2-3 gives the full variable domain: KAGVTQTPRYLIKTRGQQVTLSCSPISGHRSVSWYQQTPGQGLQFLFEYFSETQRNKGNFPGRFSGRQFSNSRSEMNVSTLELGDSALYLCASSFLSGGGPVTDTQYFGPGTRLTVL.

V is TRBV11-1 and J is TRBJ2-2; D not resolved. This CDR3 is built from 13 residues. Per the germline V gene, CDR1 is SGHAT and CDR2 is FQDESV (reference sequence). Trimming pared 2 bases from V and 6 bases from J, leaving 7 bases between. The CDR3 nucleotides read TGTGCCAGCAGCTTACGGTGGTCCGGGGAGCTGTTTTTT. Its translation: CASSLRWSGELFF.

This clone has a single count. The CDR3 DNA reads as TGCGCCAGCAGTGAAACGGGAGGGTCCTACGAGCAGTACTTC. Translated: CASSETGGSYEQYF. The V call is TRBV10-2, the J call TRBJ2-7, with 8 bases aligning to TRBD2. J lost 1 base, V lost 3 bases, and 2 bases had no gene match. The CDR3 contains 14 residues. Germline values: CDR1 WSHSY, CDR2 SAAADI.

This chain connects TRBV13 to TRBJ2-3, with 9 bases aligning to TRBD2. V shed 5 bases and J 8 bases; nucleotides not matched to a gene: 14. CDR3 length: 16 residues. Germline-derived CDR1 and CDR2 are PRHDT and FYEKMQ (reference sequence). The CDR3 loop is CASSPGVSGSAGTQYF. In DNA form, the CDR3 reads TGTGCCAGCAGCCCCGGAGTTAGCGGGAGCGCGGGTACGCAGTATTTT.

This chain links TRBV2 with TRBJ2-2, with a tentative D call TRBD1 (6 bases). The V gene's germline CDR1 is SNHLY and CDR2 FYNNEI. CDR3 length: 15 amino acids. Trimming left V 1 base short and J 2 bases short, with 8 bases between. CDR3 region: CASSEEQGNTGELFF. The CDR3 DNA reads TGTGCCAGCAGTGAAGAACAGGGAAACACCGGGGAGCTGTTTTTT.

This clone was counted a single time. The chain uses TRBV29-1 and TRBJ1-1; tentatively, D is TRBD1 (5 bases). The V gene lost 6 bases and the J gene lost 8 bases, with 7 bases spanning the gap. There are 9 residues in the CDR3. In germline, CDR1 is SQVTM, CDR2 ANQGSEA. The CDR3 region is CSVDREAFF. The CDR3 DNA follows: TGCAGCGTCGACAGAGAAGCTTTCTTT.

This rearrangement joins TRBV6-5 to TRBJ2-3, with a weak D call TRBD1 (6 bases). Germline V CDR1 and CDR2: MNHEY, SVGAGI. The CDR3 loop spans 14 amino acids. Trimming cost V 4 bases and J 4 bases, with 12 bases left between them. CDR3 sequence (DNA): TGTGCCAGCAGTTTTCGACAGGCCTCAGATACGCAGTATTTT. Its translation: CASSFRQASDTQYF.

This chain links TRBV4-3 with TRBJ2-2; 12 nucleotides line up with TRBD2. V lost 2 bases and J lost 2; bases outside the gene matches: 9. There are 19 residues in the CDR3. Germline V CDR1 and CDR2: LGHNA, YSLEER. CDR3 bases: TGCGCCAGCAGCCAAAAACTGCCTAGCGGGAGGGAAAACACCGGGGAGCTGTTTTTT. Translation gives CASSQKLPSGRENTGELFF.

The chain recombines TRBV5-5 with TRBJ2-5; tentatively, D is TRBD2 (7 bases). Per germline, CDR1 SGHKS and CDR2 YYEKEE (reference sequence). This CDR3 has 13 amino acids. Deletions cut 4 bases from V and 3 bases from J, with 10 bases between. CDR3 sequence reads: CASSLGGEETQYF. The CDR3 region has the DNA TGTGCCAGCAGCCTAGGGGGGGAAGAGACCCAGTACTTC.

The chain uses TRBV5-1 and TRBJ2-1, with 9 bases fitting TRBD1. V trimming: 4 bases; J trimming: 10 bases; junction bases outside the gene matches: 9. This CDR3 is built from 14 residues. Germline V lookup: CDR1 SGHRS, CDR2 YFSETQ. CDR3 loop: CASSPRGQGGEQFF. CDR3 nucleotide sequence: TGCGCCAGCAGCCCTCGGGGACAGGGCGGGGAGCAGTTCTTC.

The V call is TRBV12-3 or TRBV12-4, the J call TRBJ1-4; perhaps TRBD1 as D (5 bases). V dropped 7 bases and J dropped 1 base, with 7 bases sitting between them. The CDR3 runs to 13 residues. The CDR3, as DNA: TGTGCCAGCATACAGGAAACTAATGAAAAACTGTTTTTT. Amino acid sequence: CASIQETNEKLFF.

The V and J genes are TRBV9 and TRBJ1-1, with no clear D. V dropped 3 bases and J dropped 0 bases, with 6 bases sitting between them. Germline V gene lookup returns CDR1 SGDLS and CDR2 YYNGEE. The CDR3 runs to 13 residues. The CDR3: CASSALVNTEAFF. The DNA for the CDR3 is TGTGCCAGCAGCGCCCTAGTGAACACTGAAGCTTTCTTT.

This chain connects TRBV3-1 (or the pseudogene TRBV3-2) to TRBJ1-2; a possible D gene is TRBD1 (5 bases). Per germline, CDR1 LGHDT and CDR2 YNNKEL (reference sequence). V was pared by 2 bases and J by 2 bases, with 12 bases between. The length of the CDR3 is 15 residues. The CDR3 DNA sequence: TGTGCCAGCAGCCAACTACTCAGGGCCAACTATGGCTACACCTTC. Protein: CASSQLLRANYGYTF.

V usage is TRBV7-9 and J usage is TRBJ1-2, with TRBD1 as a possible D gene (5 bases). Germline CDR1 is SEHNR and CDR2 is FQNEAQ (reference sequence). The CDR3 has 14 residues. V lost 5 bases and J lost 4, with 14 bases in between. The CDR3 protein is CASSPPTGIYGYTF. DNA for the CDR3: TGTGCCAGCAGCCCGCCTACAGGCATCTATGGCTACACCTTC.

The chain is built from TRBV9 and TRBJ1-6; no definite D call. Per the germline V gene, CDR1 is SGDLS and CDR2 is YYNGEE. The CDR3 has 16 amino acids. The V end lost 3 bases, the J end lost 7 bases, and 17 bases lay between the germline ends. The chain's CDR3 is CASSEQANPQNSPLHF. The DNA for the CDR3 is TGTGCCAGCAGCGAGCAGGCCAACCCCCAAAATTCACCCCTCCACTTT.

V usage is TRBV30 and J usage is TRBJ2-7; 8 bases agree with TRBD2. This CDR3 contains 14 residues. CDR1 and CDR2 from the germline V gene are GTSNPN and SVGIG (reference sequence). V lost 0 bases and J lost 3; bases outside the gene matches: 4. The CDR3 reads CAWSVLSGNYEQYF. DNA of the CDR3: TGTGCCTGGAGTGTACTTAGCGGGAACTACGAGCAGTACTTC.

CDR3 in DNA: TGTGCCAGCAGCCTACGGGAGACAGTCGCTGAAGCTTTCTTT. It yields the protein CASSLRETVAEAFF. The rearrangement uses TRBV7-9 and TRBJ1-1, with D maybe TRBD1 (5 bases). The CDR3 runs to 14 residues. The germline V gene has CDR1 SEHNR and CDR2 FQNEAQ (reference sequence). The V end was cut by 5 bases, the J end by 6 bases, with 16 bases between.

Only a few counts were recorded for this clone. The genes are TRBV3-1 (or the pseudogene TRBV3-2) and TRBJ2-1, with 7 bases identical to TRBD2. The CDR3 totals 14 residues. CDR1 is LGHDT and CDR2 is YNNKEL in the germline V gene (reference sequence). The J segment lost 6 bases and the V segment lost 3 bases, leaving 5 bases of the junction unmatched. The CDR3 region has the DNA TGTGCCAGCAGCCAGAGCGGGACGATCAATGAGCAGTTCTTC. It translates to CASSQSGTINEQFF.

The chain employs TRBV28 and TRBJ2-1; D perhaps matches TRBD1 (6 bases). This CDR3 contains 12 residues. Germline lookup yields CDR1 MDHEN and CDR2 SYDVKM. V lost 5 bases to trimming and J lost 9 bases, with 11 bases between them. The DNA of the CDR3 is TGTGCCAGCAGTCCAGGGGTGGTTGAGCAGTTCTTC. Residues: CASSPGVVEQFF.

The genes are TRBV27 and TRBJ2-2; 9 bases line up with TRBD2. Germline values: CDR1 MNHEY, CDR2 SMNVEV (reference sequence). This CDR3 has 17 residues. After removal of 5 bases from V and 5 bases from J, the junction contained 12 bases not matched to a gene. The CDR3 coding sequence is TGTGCCAGCAGTCTCCTAGGGGTAGCGGGAGAAACCGGGGAGCTGTTTTTT. Translated, it gives CASSLLGVAGETGELFF.

The chain links TRBV30 to TRBJ1-3; TRBD1 might be the D (6 bases). The V and J ends lost 5 bases and 4 bases respectively, with 15 bases between them. The CDR3 covers 14 residues. CDR1 GTSNPN and CDR2 SVGIG come from the germline V gene (reference sequence). CDR3 sequence: CAWASTGSGNTIYF. For the CDR3, the DNA is TGTGCCTGGGCCTCGACAGGCTCCGGAAACACCATATATTTT.